This T cell receptor (beta chain) originates from a study of blood T cell repertoires in COVID-19. Study overall: Samples came from the United States, Italy and Spain, spanning acute and convalescent COVID-19. In each case, the material was cDNA or gDNA derived from T cells, B-cell-depleted T cells, or PBMCs.

From germline, CDR1 is SGHTA and CDR2 FQGNSA. Between the trimmed V and J ends, which lost 1 base and 10 bases, there was a span of 11 bases. The CDR3 totals 14 residues. Authors' data handling: Reference gene primer amplification in the assay estimated nucleated cell counts. Repertoires were generated with immunoSEQ multiplex PCR, while TCRdb's copy carries only in-frame clones and drops some. D and trimming were read from the DNA, whereas the V and J calls and clone size are those reported in that table. The sample has some 220,000 clones, 84% seen once. This chain joins TRBV7-2 and TRBJ1-6; TRBD1 might be the D (5 bases). The specimen sequenced was peripheral blood. This sequence originates from a man in his fifties or sixties with active or convalescent COVID-19. The CDR3 coding sequence is TGTGCCAGCAGCTTAGACGTGCGGGGCTCACCCCTCCACTTT. This sequence encodes CASSLDVRGSPLHF.